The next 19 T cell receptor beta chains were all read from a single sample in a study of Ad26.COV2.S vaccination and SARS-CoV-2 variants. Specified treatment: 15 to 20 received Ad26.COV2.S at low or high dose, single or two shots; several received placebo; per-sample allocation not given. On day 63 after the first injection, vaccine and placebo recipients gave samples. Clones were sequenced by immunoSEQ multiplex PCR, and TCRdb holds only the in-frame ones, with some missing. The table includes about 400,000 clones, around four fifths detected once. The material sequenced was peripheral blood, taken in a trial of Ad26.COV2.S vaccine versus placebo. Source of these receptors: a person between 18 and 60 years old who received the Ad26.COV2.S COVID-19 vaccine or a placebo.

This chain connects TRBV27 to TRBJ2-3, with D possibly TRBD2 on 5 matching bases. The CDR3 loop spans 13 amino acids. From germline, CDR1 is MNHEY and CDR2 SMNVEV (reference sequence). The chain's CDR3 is CATHRGSTDTQYF. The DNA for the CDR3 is TGTGCAACTCACAGAGGGAGCACAGATACGCAGTATTTT.

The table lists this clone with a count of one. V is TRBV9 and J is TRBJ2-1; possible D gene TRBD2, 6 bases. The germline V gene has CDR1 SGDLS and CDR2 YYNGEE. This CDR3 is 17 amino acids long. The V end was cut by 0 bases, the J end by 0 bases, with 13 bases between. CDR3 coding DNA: TGTGCCAGCAGCGTAGTAGGTCTAGCGAGCTCCTACAATGAGCAGTTCTTC. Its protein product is CASSVVGLASSYNEQFF.

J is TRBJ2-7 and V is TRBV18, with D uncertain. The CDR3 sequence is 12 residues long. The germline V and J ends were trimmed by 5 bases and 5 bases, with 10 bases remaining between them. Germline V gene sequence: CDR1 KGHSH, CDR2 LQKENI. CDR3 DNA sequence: TGTGCCAGCTCAGACGAGCTTGACGAGCAGTACTTC. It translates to CASSDELDEQYF.

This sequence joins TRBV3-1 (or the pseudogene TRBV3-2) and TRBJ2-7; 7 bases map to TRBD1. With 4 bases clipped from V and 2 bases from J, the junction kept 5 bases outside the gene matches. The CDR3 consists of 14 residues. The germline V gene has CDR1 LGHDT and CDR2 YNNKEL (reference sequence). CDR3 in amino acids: CASSPRDRTYEQYF. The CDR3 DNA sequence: TGTGCCAGCAGCCCCCGGGACAGAACCTACGAGCAGTACTTC.

The CDR3 loop is CASRGGTGGYEQYF. The CDR3 nucleotides are TGTGCCAGCAGAGGGGGAACAGGGGGGTACGAGCAGTACTTC. This chain uses TRBV6-5 with TRBJ2-7, with 8 bases lining up with TRBD1. Germline loops: CDR1 MNHEY, CDR2 SVGAGI. This CDR3 is 14 amino acids long. Losses at the gene ends were 6 bases for V and 4 bases for J; bases not matched to a gene: 8.

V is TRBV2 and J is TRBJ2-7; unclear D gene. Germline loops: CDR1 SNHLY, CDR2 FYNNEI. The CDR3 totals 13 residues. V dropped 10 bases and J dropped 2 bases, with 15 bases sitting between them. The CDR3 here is CATSWPGAYEQYF. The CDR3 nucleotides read TGTGCCACTTCTTGGCCTGGGGCCTACGAGCAGTACTTC.

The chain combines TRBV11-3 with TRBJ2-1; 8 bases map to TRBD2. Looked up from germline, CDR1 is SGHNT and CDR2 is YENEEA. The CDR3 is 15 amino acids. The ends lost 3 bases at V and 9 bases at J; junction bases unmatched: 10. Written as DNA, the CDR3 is TGTGCCAGCAGCTTGGGGTTTTTAGCGGGAACTGAGCAGTTCTTC. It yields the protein CASSLGFLAGTEQFF.

The CDR3 DNA is TGTGCCAGCAGTGACGGGACAATGGGCACCGGGGAGCTGTTTTTT. Translated: CASSDGTMGTGELFF. The V call is TRBV2, the J call TRBJ2-2; TRBD1 is a possible D gene (6 bases). The CDR3 extends over 15 amino acids. The V and J ends lost 3 bases and 4 bases respectively, with 12 bases between them. Germline V CDR1 and CDR2: SNHLY, FYNNEI.

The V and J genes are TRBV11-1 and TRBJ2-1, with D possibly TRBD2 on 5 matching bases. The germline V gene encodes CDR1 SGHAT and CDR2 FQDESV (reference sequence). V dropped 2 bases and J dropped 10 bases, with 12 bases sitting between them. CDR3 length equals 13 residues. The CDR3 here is CASSLSLRREQFF. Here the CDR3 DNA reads TGTGCCAGCAGCTTAAGCTTGCGGAGGGAGCAGTTCTTC.

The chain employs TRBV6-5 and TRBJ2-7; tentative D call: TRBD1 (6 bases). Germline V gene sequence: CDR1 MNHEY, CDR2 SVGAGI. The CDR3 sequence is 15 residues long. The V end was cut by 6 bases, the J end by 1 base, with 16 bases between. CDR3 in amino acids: CASSQTGTLSYEQYF. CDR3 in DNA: TGTGCCAGCAGCCAAACCGGGACACTATCCTACGAGCAGTACTTC.

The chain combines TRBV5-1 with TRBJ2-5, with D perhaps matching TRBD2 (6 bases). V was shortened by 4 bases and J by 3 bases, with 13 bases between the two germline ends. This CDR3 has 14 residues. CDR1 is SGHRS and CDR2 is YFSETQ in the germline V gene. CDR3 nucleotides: TGCGCCAGCAGCCTTGGAGGGCAGGAAGAGACCCAGTACTTC. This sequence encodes CASSLGGQEETQYF.

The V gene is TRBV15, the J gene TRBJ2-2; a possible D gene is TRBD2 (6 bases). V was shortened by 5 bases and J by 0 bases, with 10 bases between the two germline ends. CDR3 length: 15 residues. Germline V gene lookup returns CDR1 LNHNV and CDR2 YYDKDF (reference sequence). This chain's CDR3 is CATSGTGANTGELFF. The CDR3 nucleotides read TGTGCCACCAGCGGGACGGGGGCGAACACCGGGGAGCTGTTTTTT.

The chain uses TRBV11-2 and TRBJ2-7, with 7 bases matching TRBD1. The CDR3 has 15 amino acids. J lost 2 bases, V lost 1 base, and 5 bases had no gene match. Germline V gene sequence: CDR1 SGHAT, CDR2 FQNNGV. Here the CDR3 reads CASSLGTGKTYEQYF. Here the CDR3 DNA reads TGTGCCAGCAGCTTAGGGACAGGAAAGACCTACGAGCAGTACTTC.

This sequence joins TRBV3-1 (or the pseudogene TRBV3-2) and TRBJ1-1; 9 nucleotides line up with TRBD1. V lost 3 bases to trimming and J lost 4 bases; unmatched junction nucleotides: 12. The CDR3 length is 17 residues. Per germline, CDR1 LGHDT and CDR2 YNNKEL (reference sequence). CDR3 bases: TGTGCCAGCAGCCAGTTCACCGGGACAGGGCTGGGCACTGAAGCTTTCTTT. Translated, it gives CASSQFTGTGLGTEAFF.

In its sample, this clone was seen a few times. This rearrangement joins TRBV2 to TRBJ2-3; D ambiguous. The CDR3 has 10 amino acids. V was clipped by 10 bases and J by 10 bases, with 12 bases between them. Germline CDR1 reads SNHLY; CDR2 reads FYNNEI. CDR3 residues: CAILSRAQYF. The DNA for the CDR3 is TGTGCCATCTTATCTCGTGCGCAGTATTTT.

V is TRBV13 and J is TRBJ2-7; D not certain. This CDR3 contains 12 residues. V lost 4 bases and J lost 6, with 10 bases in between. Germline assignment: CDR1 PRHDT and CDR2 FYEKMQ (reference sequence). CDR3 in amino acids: CASSWGKGEQYF. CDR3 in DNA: TGTGCCAGCAGCTGGGGAAAGGGCGAGCAGTACTTC.

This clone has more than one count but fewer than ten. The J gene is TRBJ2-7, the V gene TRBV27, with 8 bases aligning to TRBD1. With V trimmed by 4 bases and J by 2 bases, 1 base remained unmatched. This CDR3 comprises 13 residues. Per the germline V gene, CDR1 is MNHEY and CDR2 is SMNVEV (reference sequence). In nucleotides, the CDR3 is TGTGCCAGCAGTTCGACAGGGGCCTACGAGCAGTACTTC. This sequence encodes CASSSTGAYEQYF.

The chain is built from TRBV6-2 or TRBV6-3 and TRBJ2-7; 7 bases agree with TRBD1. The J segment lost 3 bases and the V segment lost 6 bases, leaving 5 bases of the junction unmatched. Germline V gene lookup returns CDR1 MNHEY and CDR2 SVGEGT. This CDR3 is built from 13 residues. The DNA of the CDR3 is TGTGCCAGCAGGCCTTGGGACAGCTACGAGCAGTACTTC. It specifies CASRPWDSYEQYF.

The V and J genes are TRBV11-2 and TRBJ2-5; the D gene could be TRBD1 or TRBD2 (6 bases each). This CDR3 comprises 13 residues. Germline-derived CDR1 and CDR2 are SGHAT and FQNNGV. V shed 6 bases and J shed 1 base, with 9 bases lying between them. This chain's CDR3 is CASSGGLQETQYF. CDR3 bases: TGTGCCAGCAGTGGGGGGCTCCAAGAGACCCAGTACTTC.